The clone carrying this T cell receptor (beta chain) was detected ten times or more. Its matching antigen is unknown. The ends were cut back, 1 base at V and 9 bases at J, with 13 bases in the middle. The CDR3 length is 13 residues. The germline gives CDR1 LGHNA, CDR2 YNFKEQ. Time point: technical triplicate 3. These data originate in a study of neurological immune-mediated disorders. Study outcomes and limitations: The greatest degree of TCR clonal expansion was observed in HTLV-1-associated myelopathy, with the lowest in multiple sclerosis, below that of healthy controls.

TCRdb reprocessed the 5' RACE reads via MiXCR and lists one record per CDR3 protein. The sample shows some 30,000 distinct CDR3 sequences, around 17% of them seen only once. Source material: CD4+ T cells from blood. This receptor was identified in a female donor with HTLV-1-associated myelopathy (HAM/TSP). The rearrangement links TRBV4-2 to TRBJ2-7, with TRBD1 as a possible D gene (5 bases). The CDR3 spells CASSQARDRAQYF. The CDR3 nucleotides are TGTGCCAGCAGCCAAGCCAGGGATCGTGCGCAGTACTTC.